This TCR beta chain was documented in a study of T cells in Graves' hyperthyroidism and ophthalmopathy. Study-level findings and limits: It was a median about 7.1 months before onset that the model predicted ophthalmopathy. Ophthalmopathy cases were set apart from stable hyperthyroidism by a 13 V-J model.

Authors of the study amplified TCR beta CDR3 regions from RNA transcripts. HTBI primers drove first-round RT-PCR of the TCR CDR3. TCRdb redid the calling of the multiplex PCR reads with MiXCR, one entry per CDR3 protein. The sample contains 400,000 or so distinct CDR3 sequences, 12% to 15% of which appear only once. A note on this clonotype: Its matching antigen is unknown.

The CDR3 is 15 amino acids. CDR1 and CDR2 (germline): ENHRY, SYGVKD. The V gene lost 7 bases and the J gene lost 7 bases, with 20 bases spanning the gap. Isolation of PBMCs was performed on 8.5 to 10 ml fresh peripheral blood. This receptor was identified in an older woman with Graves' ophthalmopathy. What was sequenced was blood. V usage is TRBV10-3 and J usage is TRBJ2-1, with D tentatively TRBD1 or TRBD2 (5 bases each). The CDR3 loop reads CAITKQVGPGNEQFF. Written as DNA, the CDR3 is TGTGCCATCACCAAGCAGGTGGGGCCGGGAAATGAGCAGTTCTTC.